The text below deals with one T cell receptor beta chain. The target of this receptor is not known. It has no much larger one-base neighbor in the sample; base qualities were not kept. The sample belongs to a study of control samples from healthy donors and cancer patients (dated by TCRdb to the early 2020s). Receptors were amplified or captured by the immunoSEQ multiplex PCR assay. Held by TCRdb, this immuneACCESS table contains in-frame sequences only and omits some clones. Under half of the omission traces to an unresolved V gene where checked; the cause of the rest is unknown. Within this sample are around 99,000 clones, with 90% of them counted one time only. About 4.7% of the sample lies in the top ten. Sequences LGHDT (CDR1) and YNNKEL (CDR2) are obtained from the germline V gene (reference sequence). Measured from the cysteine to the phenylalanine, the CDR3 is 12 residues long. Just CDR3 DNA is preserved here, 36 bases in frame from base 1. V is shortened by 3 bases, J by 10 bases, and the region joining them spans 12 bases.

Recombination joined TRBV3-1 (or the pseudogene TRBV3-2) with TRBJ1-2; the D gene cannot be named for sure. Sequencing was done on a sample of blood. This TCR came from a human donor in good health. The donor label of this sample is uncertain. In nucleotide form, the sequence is TGTGCCAGCAGCCAGGGTCCGCGGATCTACACCTTC. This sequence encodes CASSQGPRIYTF.